These 13 T cell receptor beta chains originate from one sample sequenced in a study of cytomegalovirus exposure and HLA in healthy donors. 60 Vbeta and 13 Jbeta primers were used in PCR. Assay: immunoSEQ multiplex PCR; the TCRdb copy retains only in-frame clones and omits some. This table has 110,000 to 150,000 clones, under 90% appearing once. The sequencing sample was made of PBMCs. These receptors all stem from a boy under 10 years old in good health and CMV-seronegative.

This chain uses TRBV5-1 with TRBJ2-7, with 14 bases identical to TRBD2. V was pared by 2 bases and J by 6 bases, with 10 bases of the junction left unmatched. Germline V gene lookup returns CDR1 SGHRS and CDR2 YFSETQ. The CDR3 sequence is 17 residues long. As DNA, the CDR3 is TGCGCCAGCAGCTTAGGACTAGCGGGAGGCACTTTGGGCGAGCAGTACTTC. Amino acids: CASSLGLAGGTLGEQYF.

The sample holds one count of this clone. The genes are TRBV6-1 and TRBJ2-4; no firm D call. Germline-derived CDR1 and CDR2 are MNHNS and SASEGT. The CDR3 spans 16 residues. The V and J ends lost 1 base and 0 bases respectively, with 10 bases between them. Here the CDR3 DNA reads TGTGCCAGCAGTGAAGGCGTGCGATTAGCCAAAAACATTCAGTACTTC. Protein product: CASSEGVRLAKNIQYF.

This clone has just a few counts. V and J are TRBV6-5 and TRBJ1-1; D unclear. Trimming stripped 0 bases from V and 5 bases from J, with 13 bases between. Germline V lookup: CDR1 MNHEY, CDR2 SVGAGI. This CDR3 has 15 residues. DNA of the CDR3: TGTGCCAGCAGTTACTCGACTATTGGCTATACTGAAGCTTTCTTT. Its translation: CASSYSTIGYTEAFF.

This clone was seen a few times. The gene calls are TRBV6-1 and TRBJ2-2, with TRBD2 matching 13 bases. Trimming removed 4 bases from V and 4 bases from J; junction bases left unmatched: 3. The CDR3 covers 16 residues. Germline V gene lookup returns CDR1 MNHNS and CDR2 SASEGT. CDR3 in DNA: TGTGCCAGCAGTGCACTAGCGGGAGGGAGCACCGGGGAGCTGTTTTTT. It translates to CASSALAGGSTGELFF.

V and J are TRBV15 and TRBJ2-5; D may be TRBD2 (6 bases). Germline V lookup: CDR1 LNHNV, CDR2 YYDKDF (reference sequence). Trimming cost V 0 bases and J 5 bases, with 31 bases left between them. This CDR3 contains 21 residues. For the CDR3, the DNA is TGTGCCACCAGCAGAGATCGGAGGGTTGGCCCCGGAAGAAGTTTTAAGGAGACCCAGTACTTC. As protein: CATSRDRRVGPGRSFKETQYF. The full variable domain, with the rest looked up from reference TRBV15 and TRBJ2-5, is DAMVIQNPRYQVTQFGKPVTLSCSQTLNHNVMYWYQQKSSQAPKLLFHYYDKDFNNEADTPDNFQSRRPNTSFCFLDIRSPGLGDTAMYLCATSRDRRVGPGRSFKETQYFGPGTRLLVL.

This chain connects TRBV6-1 to TRBJ2-7; 15 nucleotides match TRBD2. CDR3 length: 16 residues. V lost 5 bases, J lost 8 bases, and 10 bases stayed unmatched. Germline loops: CDR1 MNHNS, CDR2 SASEGT. The CDR3 reads CASSQGLAGGREKQYF. The CDR3 DNA is TGTGCCAGCAGTCAAGGACTAGCGGGAGGGCGCGAAAAGCAGTACTTC.

The chain recombines TRBV5-6 with TRBJ1-2; 7 bases match TRBD1. The CDR3 covers 14 residues. With V trimmed by 4 bases and J by 8 bases, 11 bases remained unmatched. Germline CDR1 is SGHDT and CDR2 is YYEEEE. CDR3 in DNA: TGTGCCAGCAGCCCTGGACAGGTTTACGTCGGCTACACCTTC. Protein: CASSPGQVYVGYTF.

A few counts support this clone. The chain uses TRBV6-1 and TRBJ1-1; the D gene is possibly TRBD1 (6 bases). Trimming stripped 6 bases from V and 5 bases from J, with 16 bases between. CDR1 is MNHNS, CDR2 SASEGT, per germline. The CDR3 is 14 amino acids. The CDR3 is CASREQGRMTEAFF. In DNA, the CDR3 is TGTGCCAGCAGGGAACAGGGTCGCATGACTGAAGCTTTCTTT.

V usage is TRBV2 and J usage is TRBJ2-3; TRBD1 aligns across 8 bases. This CDR3 contains 14 residues. V lost 5 bases to trimming and J lost 2 bases; unmatched junction nucleotides: 3. Germline V lookup: CDR1 SNHLY, CDR2 FYNNEI. The CDR3 region has the DNA TGTGCCAGCAGTAGGACAGGGTTCACAGATACGCAGTATTTT. This codes for CASSRTGFTDTQYF.

The chain links TRBV28 to TRBJ1-4; TRBD1 is a possible D gene (6 bases). The CDR3 covers 17 residues. Per germline, CDR1 MDHEN and CDR2 SYDVKM. V lost 3 bases, J lost 8 bases, and 22 bases lay in between. CDR3 DNA: TGTGCCAGCAGTTTGTTAGAGTTGGGGCAGGGGCGCGAAAAACTGTTTTTT. Translated: CASSLLELGQGREKLFF.

Turning to this clone: Germline is not matched at one junction end, which may reflect a read error. The chain is built from TRBV28 and TRBJ2-3, with D possibly matching TRBD2 (5 bases). Germline V gene lookup returns CDR1 MDHEN and CDR2 SYDVKM. The CDR3 contains 12 residues. The CDR3 DNA follows: TGTGCCGGCAGCGCGGGTGCAGATACGCAGTATTTT. Protein: CAGSAGADTQYF. The full variable domain, in which reference TRBV28 and TRBJ2-3 provide the parts outside the CDR3, is DVKVTQSSRYLVKRTGEKVFLECVQDMDHENMFWYRQDPGLGLRLIYFSYDVKMKEKGDIPEGYSVSREKKERFSLILESASTNQTSMYLCAGSAGADTQYFGPGTRLTVL.

The chain uses TRBV5-5 and TRBJ2-4, with 8 positions matching TRBD1. From germline, CDR1 is SGHKS and CDR2 YYEKEE (reference sequence). J gave up 0 bases and V 4 bases, and 6 bases lay outside the gene matches. The CDR3 contains 16 residues. This CDR3 reads CASSKTGDLAKNIQYF. The CDR3 coding sequence is TGTGCCAGCAGCAAGACAGGGGATCTAGCCAAAAACATTCAGTACTTC.

In this sample, this clone turned up a few times. This chain joins TRBV2 and TRBJ1-4, with TRBD1 as a possible D gene (6 bases). CDR3 length: 16 amino acids. Between the trimmed V and J ends, which lost 7 bases and 1 base, there was a span of 16 bases. Per germline, CDR1 SNHLY and CDR2 FYNNEI. The CDR3 region is CASTSAPTGTNEKLFF. DNA of the CDR3: TGTGCCAGCACATCCGCCCCGACAGGAACTAATGAAAAACTGTTTTTT.